The clone carrying this T cell receptor beta chain came up once. The antigen is unknown. These data originate in a study of cytomegalovirus exposure and HLA in healthy donors. Study conclusions and caveats: It was taken for granted in presence/absence analyses that sequencing depth across donors was roughly uniform. When the data were analyzed later, several of the most significant clusters appeared to be linked to common viral pathogens.

Primers for the PCR totalled 60 Vbeta and 13 Jbeta. Profiling relied on immunoSEQ multiplex PCR, and the TCRdb table lists in-frame clones only, not all of them. The sample lists fewer than 85,000 clones; around 81% were seen once. The CDR3 extends over 16 amino acids. Germline values: CDR1 SGDLS, CDR2 YYNGEE. V lost 0 bases to trimming and J lost 9 bases; unmatched junction nucleotides: 8. The V gene is TRBV9, the J gene TRBJ2-1, with 11 bases matching TRBD2. Sequenced material: PBMCs. The TCR sequence derives from a male donor in good health and CMV-seropositive. The CDR3 coding sequence is TGTGCCAGCAGCGTAGGGACTAGCGGGCTGGGAGGTGAGCAGTTCTTC. Translated, it gives CASSVGTSGLGGEQFF.